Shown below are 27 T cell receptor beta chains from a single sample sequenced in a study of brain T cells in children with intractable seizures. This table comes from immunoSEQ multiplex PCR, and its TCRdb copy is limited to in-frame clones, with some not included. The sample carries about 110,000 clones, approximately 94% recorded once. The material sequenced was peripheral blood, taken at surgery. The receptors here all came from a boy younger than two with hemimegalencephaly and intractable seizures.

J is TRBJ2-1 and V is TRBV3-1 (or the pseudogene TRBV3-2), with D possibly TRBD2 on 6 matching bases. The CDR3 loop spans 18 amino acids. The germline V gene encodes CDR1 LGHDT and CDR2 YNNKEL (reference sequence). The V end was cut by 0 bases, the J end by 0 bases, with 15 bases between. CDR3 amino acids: CASSQDWDRGNSYNEQFF. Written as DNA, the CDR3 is TGTGCCAGCAGCCAAGATTGGGACCGCGGGAACTCCTACAATGAGCAGTTCTTC.

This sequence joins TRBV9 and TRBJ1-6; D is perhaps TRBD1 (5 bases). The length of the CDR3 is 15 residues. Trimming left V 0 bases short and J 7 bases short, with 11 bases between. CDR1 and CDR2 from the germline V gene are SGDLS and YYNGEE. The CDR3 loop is CASSVEGLGNSPLHF. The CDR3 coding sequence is TGTGCCAGCAGCGTAGAGGGGTTGGGGAATTCACCCCTCCACTTT.

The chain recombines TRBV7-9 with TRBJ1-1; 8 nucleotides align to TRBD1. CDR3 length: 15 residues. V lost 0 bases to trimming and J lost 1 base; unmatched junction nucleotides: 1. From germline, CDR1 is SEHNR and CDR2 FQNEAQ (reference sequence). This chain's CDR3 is CASSLAGTGNTEAFF. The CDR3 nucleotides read TGTGCCAGCAGCTTAGCCGGGACAGGGAACACTGAAGCTTTCTTT.

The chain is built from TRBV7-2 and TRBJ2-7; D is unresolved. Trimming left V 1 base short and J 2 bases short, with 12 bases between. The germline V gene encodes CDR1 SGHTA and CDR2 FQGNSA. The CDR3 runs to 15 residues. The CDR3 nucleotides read TGTGCCAGCAGCTTAGTGAGCACAATAACCTACGAGCAGTACTTC. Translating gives CASSLVSTITYEQYF. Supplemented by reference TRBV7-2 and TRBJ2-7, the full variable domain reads GAGVSQSPSNKVTEKGKDVELRCDPISGHTALYWYRQSLGQGLEFLIYFQGNSAPDKSGLPSDRFSAERTGGSVSTLTIQRTQQEDSAVYLCASSLVSTITYEQYFGPGTRLTVT.

This CDR3 is CASSLRMNTEAFF. CDR3 bases: TGTGCCAGCAGCTTGAGAATGAACACTGAAGCTTTCTTT. This sequence joins TRBV7-3 and TRBJ1-1, with unresolved D. Trimming cost V 3 bases and J 0 bases, with 5 bases left between them. The germline CDR1 and CDR2 sequences are SGHTA and FQGTGA. This CDR3 contains 13 residues.

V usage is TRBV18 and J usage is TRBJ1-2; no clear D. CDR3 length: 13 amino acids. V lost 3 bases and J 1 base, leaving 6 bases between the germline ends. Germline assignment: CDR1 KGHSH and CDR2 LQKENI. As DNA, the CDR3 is TGTGCCAGCTCACCTAAACATAACTATGGCTACACCTTC. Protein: CASSPKHNYGYTF. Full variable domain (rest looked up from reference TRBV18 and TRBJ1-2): NAGVMQNPRHLVRRRGQEARLRCSPMKGHSHVYWYRQLPEEGLKFMVYLQKENIIDESGMPKERFSAEFPKEGPSILRIQQVVRGDSAAYFCASSPKHNYGYTFGSGTRLTVV.

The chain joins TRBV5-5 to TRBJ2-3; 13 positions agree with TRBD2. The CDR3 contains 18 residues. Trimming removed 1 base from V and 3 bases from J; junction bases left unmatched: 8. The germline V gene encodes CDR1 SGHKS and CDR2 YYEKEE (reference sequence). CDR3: CASSLLRTSGSGTDTQYF. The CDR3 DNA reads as TGTGCCAGCAGCTTGCTCCGGACTAGCGGGAGTGGGACAGATACGCAGTATTTT.

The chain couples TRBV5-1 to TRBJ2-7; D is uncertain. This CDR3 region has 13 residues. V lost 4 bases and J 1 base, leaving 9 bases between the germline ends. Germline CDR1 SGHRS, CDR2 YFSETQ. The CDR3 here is CASSHPHSYEQYF. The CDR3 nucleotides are TGCGCCAGCAGCCACCCCCATTCCTACGAGCAGTACTTC.

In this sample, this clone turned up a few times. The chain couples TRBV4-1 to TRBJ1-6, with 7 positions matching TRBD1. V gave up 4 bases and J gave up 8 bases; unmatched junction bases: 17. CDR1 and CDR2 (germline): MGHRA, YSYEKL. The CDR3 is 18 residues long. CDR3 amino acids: CASSRNHRGSSFDSPLHF. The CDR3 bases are TGCGCCAGCAGCCGAAACCACAGGGGAAGTTCGTTCGATTCACCCCTCCACTTT.

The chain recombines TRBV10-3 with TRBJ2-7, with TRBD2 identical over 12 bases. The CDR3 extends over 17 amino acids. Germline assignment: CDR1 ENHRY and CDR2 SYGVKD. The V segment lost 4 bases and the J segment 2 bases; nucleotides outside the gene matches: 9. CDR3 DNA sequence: TGTGCCATCAGTGGGACCAGACTAGCGGGAGTCACCTACGAGCAGTACTTC. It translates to CAISGTRLAGVTYEQYF.

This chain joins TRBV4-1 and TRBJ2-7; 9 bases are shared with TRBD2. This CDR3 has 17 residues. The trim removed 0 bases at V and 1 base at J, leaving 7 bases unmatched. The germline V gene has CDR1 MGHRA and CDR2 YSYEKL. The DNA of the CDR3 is TGCGCCAGCAGCCAAGATGGGGCGGGAGGGATGTCCTACGAGCAGTACTTC. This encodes CASSQDGAGGMSYEQYF.

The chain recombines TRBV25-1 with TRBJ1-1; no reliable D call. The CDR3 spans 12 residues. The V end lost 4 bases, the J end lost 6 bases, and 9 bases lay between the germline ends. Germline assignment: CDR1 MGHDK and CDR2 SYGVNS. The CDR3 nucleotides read TGTGCCAGCAGTGCTGACACTTCTGAAGCTTTCTTT. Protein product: CASSADTSEAFF.

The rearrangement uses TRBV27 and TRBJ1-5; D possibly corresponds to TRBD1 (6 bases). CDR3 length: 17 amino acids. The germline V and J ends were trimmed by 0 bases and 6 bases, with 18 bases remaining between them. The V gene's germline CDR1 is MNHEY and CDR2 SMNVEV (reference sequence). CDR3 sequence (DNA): TGTGCCAGCAGTTTATCGTATGGGGGCAGGGAGGGTCAGCCCCAGCATTTT. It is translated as CASSLSYGGREGQPQHF.

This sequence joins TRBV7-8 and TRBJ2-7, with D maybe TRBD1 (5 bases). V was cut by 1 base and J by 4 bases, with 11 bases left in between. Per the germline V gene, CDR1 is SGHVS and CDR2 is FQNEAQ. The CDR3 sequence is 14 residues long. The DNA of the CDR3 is TGTGCCAGCAGCTTAGGCAGGGATAATTACGAGCAGTACTTC. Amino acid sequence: CASSLGRDNYEQYF.

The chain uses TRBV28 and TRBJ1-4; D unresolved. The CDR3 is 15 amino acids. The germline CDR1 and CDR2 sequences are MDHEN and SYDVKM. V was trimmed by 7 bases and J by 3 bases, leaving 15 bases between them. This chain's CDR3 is CASTIGANANEKLFF. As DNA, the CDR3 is TGTGCCAGCACCATTGGTGCTAACGCTAATGAAAAACTGTTTTTT.

CDR3 sequence: CATSKGLAGFTSTDTQYF. CDR3 bases: TGTGCCACCAGCAAGGGACTAGCGGGTTTCACTAGCACAGATACGCAGTATTTT. The chain recombines TRBV15 with TRBJ2-3, with TRBD2 matching over 12 bases. The CDR3 contains 18 residues. The V segment lost 4 bases and the J segment 0 bases; nucleotides outside the gene matches: 8. CDR1 and CDR2 from the germline V gene are LNHNV and YYDKDF (reference sequence).

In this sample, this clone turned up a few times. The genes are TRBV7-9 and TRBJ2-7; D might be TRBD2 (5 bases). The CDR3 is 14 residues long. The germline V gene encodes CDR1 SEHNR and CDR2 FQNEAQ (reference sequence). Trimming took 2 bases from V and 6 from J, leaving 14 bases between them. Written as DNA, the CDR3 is TGTGCCAGCAGCTTATTCGGACTTATTGGCGAGCAGTACTTC. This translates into CASSLFGLIGEQYF.

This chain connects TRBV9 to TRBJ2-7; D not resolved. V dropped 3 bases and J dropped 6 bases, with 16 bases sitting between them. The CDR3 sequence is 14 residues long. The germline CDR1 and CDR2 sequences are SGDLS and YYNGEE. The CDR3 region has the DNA TGTGCCAGCAGCGCTAATACCCTCTACTCCGAGCAGTACTTC. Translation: CASSANTLYSEQYF.

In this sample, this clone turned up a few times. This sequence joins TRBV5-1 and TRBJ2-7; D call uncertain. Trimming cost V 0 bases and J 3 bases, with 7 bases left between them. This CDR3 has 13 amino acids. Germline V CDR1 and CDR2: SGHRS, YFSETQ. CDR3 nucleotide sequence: TGCGCCAGCAGCTTGGACGGCCTCTACGAGCAGTACTTC. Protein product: CASSLDGLYEQYF.

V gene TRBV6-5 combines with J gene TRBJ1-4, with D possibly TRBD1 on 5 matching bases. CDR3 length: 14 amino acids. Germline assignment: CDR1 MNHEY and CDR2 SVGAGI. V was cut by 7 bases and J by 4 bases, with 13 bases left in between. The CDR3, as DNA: TGTGCCAGCAAACCGGGACGGAGTAATGAAAAACTGTTTTTT. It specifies CASKPGRSNEKLFF.

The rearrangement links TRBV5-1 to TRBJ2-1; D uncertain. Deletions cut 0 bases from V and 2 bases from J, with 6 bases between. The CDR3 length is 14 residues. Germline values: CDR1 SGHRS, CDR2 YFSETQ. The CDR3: CASSLGLPYNEQFF. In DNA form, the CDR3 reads TGCGCCAGCAGCTTGGGACTGCCCTACAATGAGCAGTTCTTC.

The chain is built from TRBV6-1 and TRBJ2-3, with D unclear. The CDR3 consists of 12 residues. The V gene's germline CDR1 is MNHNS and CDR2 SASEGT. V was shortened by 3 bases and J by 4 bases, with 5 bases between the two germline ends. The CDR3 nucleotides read TGTGCCAGCAGTGACAGCGCAGATACGCAGTATTTT. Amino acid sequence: CASSDSADTQYF.

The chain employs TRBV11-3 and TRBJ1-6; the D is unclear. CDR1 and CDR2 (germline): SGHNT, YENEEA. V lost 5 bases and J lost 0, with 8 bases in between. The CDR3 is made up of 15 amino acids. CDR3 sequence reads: CASSPKGSYNSPLHF. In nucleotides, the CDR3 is TGTGCCAGCAGCCCGAAGGGCTCCTATAATTCACCCCTCCACTTT.

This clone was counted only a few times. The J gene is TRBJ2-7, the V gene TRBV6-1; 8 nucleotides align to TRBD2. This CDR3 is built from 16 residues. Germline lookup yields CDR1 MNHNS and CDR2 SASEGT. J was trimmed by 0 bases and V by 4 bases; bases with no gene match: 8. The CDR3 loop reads CASSVTLAGPSYEQYF. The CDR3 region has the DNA TGTGCCAGCAGTGTGACCCTAGCGGGCCCCTCCTACGAGCAGTACTTC.

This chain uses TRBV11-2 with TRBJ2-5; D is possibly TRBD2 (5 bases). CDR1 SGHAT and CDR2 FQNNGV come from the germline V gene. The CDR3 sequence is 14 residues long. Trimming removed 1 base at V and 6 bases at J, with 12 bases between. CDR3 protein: CASSLGRASQTQYF. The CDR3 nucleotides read TGTGCCAGCAGCTTAGGAAGGGCTAGCCAGACCCAGTACTTC.

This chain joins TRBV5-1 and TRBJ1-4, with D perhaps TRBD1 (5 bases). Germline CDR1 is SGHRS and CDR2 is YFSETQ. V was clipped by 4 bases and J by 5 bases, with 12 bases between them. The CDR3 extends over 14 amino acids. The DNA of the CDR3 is TGCGCCAGCAGCCTCGCGGGACGGAATGAAAAACTGTTTTTT. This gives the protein CASSLAGRNEKLFF.

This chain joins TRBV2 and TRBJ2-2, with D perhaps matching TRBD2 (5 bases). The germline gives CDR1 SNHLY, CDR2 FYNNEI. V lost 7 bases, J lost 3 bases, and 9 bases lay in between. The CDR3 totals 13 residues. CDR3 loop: CASNGGDTGELFF. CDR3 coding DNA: TGTGCCAGCAATGGAGGAGACACCGGGGAGCTGTTTTTT. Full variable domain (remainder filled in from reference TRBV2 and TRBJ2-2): EPEVTQTPSHQVTQMGQEVILRCVPISNHLYFYWYRQILGQKVEFLVSFYNNEISEKSEIFDDQFSVERPDGSNFTLKIRSTKLEDSAMYFCASNGGDTGELFFGEGSRLTVL.